A single sample is the source of the 7 T cell receptor beta chains below, sequenced in a study of post-analysis software for immune sequencing data. Study results and caveats: The study found TRBV5-6, TRBV5-1 and TRBV20-1 among four to six TRBV segments more frequent in patients than controls.

These TCRs are of unknown antigen specificity. Sequencing libraries made from TCR beta cDNA carried unique molecular identifiers. From the PCR reads, TCRdb called clonotypes with MiXCR, one entry per CDR3 protein. This sample has some 690,000 distinct CDR3 sequences, with 59% found just once. Sequenced sample: blood. These receptors all come from a girl aged 2-15 years with multiple sclerosis.

The chain employs TRBV20-1 and TRBJ1-3; D might be TRBD1 (6 bases). CDR1 is DFQATT and CDR2 is SNEGSKA in the germline V gene (reference sequence). This CDR3 spans 15 amino acids. Trimming left V 5 bases short and J 3 bases short, with 17 bases between. Here the CDR3 reads CSAPRAGASGNTIYF. The CDR3 DNA is TGCAGTGCTCCCCGTGCAGGGGCTAGTGGAAACACCATATATTTT.

The rearrangement uses TRBV28 and TRBJ2-5, with D unresolved. V lost 5 bases and J lost 5, with 12 bases in between. Germline V lookup: CDR1 MDHEN, CDR2 SYDVKM. The CDR3 length is 13 residues. The CDR3 region has the DNA TGTGCCAGCAGTCCGCATGTGTGGGAGACCCAGTACTTC. Encoded protein: CASSPHVWETQYF. The whole variable domain, remainder taken from reference TRBV28 and TRBJ2-5, is DVKVTQSSRYLVKRTGEKVFLECVQDMDHENMFWYRQDPGLGLRLIYFSYDVKMKEKGDIPEGYSVSREKKERFSLILESASTNQTSMYLCASSPHVWETQYFGPGTRLLVL.

This chain joins TRBV12-3 or TRBV12-4 and TRBJ1-2, with TRBD1 as a possible D gene (5 bases). The CDR3 covers 11 residues. Deletions cut 3 bases from V and 9 bases from J, with 8 bases between. CDR3 nucleotides: TGTGCCAGCAGTTTTGGGGGTAGCTACACCTTC. Protein: CASSFGGSYTF.

This clonotype came up once. This CDR3 is CASSQYFSGELYYEQYF. The CDR3 region has the DNA TGCGCCAGCAGCCAATATTTTTCGGGAGAGTTGTACTACGAGCAGTACTTC. The rearrangement uses TRBV5-1 and TRBJ2-5; maybe TRBD2 (6 bases). TRBJ2-7 matches the DNA end more closely, so the J call is doubtful. Looked up from germline, CDR1 is SGHRS and CDR2 is YFSETQ. The CDR3 covers 17 residues.

The chain has TRBV29-1 and TRBJ2-5, with 9 bases aligning to TRBD2. Looked up from germline, CDR1 is SQVTM and CDR2 is ANQGSEA. The V and J ends lost 7 bases and 4 bases, in that order; junction bases with no gene match: 10. The CDR3 covers 14 residues. The CDR3 DNA follows: TGCAGCGCTGAGCGGGGGGCCGGAGGAGAGACCCAGTACTTC. This encodes CSAERGAGGETQYF.

The chain is built from TRBV2 and TRBJ2-1; 10 nucleotides agree with TRBD2. The V gene's germline CDR1 is SNHLY and CDR2 FYNNEI. V gave up 8 bases and J gave up 5 bases; unmatched junction bases: 12. This CDR3 is 16 amino acids long. The CDR3 is CASRTGLASVNNEQFF. CDR3 DNA: TGTGCCAGCCGAACGGGACTAGCGTCCGTTAACAATGAGCAGTTCTTC.

The J gene is TRBJ2-3, the V gene TRBV20-1; D is possibly TRBD2 (5 bases). This CDR3 contains 16 residues. CDR1 and CDR2 from the germline V gene are DFQATT and SNEGSKA (reference sequence). Trimming cost V 5 bases and J 1 base, with 19 bases left between them. This CDR3 reads CSASPRATSGTDTQYF. In DNA, the CDR3 is TGCAGTGCTTCGCCGAGGGCCACTAGTGGCACAGATACGCAGTATTTT.